The rows below give T cell receptor beta chains drawn from one sample of a study of blood T cell repertoires in COVID-19. Profiling relied on immunoSEQ multiplex PCR, and the TCRdb table lists in-frame clones only, not all of them. Of about 240,000 clones in the sample, approximately 82% were seen once. The sample consisted of peripheral blood. These receptors originate from a woman aged 18-30 years with acute or convalescent COVID-19. Both conserved end residues are trimmed from each CDR3.

j_call v_call cdr3_aa
TRBJ2-7 TRBV18 ASSLTVTSENYEQY
TRBJ2-1 TRBV19 ASSITGGAAPPAF
TRBJ1-2 TRBV24-1 ATSEPGTEANYGYT
TRBJ1-5 TRBV7-9 ASSSDRGQYSNQPQH
TRBJ2-5 TRBV5-1 ASSLAGSGQETQY
TRBJ2-5 TRBV23-1 ASSLEETQY
TRBJ2-1 TRBV2 ASRHQGTSGDNEQF
TRBJ2-2 TRBV2 ASSVRQGSGELF
TRBJ1-5 TRBV2 ASSFNQGQPQH
TRBJ1-1 TRBV5-1 ASSPRTANTEAF
TRBJ2-1 TRBV7-9 ASSSAGQSNEQF
TRBJ2-1 TRBV4-3 ASSQGPHRANEQF
TRBJ2-2 TRBV5-4 ASSHSPKGAGGGELF
TRBJ2-7 TRBV18 ASSPAGLLGSYEQY
TRBJ1-2 TRBV7-8 ASSLVNGPRGGYT
TRBJ2-3 TRBV9 ASSVRWGTDTQY
TRBJ1-1 TRBV6-5 ASSLRMMNTEAF
TRBJ2-1 TRBV9 ASSVTMGLAGGPGNEQF
TRBJ2-7 TRBV29-1 SARVGQMTSYEQY
TRBJ2-3 TRBV11-3 ASSYGQGDTDTQY
TRBJ2-5 TRBV6-5 ATRLGTSGSETQY
TRBJ2-5 TRBV4-3 ASSQEWLGGETQY
TRBJ2-1 TRBV7-2 ASSLSGHYNEQF
TRBJ2-1 TRBV29-1 SVLAGGGSYNEQF
TRBJ2-1 TRBV6-5 ASSYSSRGGDNEQF
TRBJ2-2 TRBV7-2 ASSLVASGNTGELF
TRBJ2-1 TRBV5-1 ASSQTTTYNEQF
TRBJ1-5 TRBV19 ASSVTGNDQPQH
TRBJ1-2 TRBV30 AWSASGFYGYT
TRBJ2-1 TRBV24-1 ATSDTSGNSYNEQF
TRBJ2-1 TRBV7-8 ASSPPSGSYNEQF
TRBJ1-1 TRBV19 ASSIRSGVNTEAF
TRBJ2-1 TRBV5-1 ASSVGTGTYNEQF
TRBJ1-1 TRBV4-1 ASSQDESEAF
TRBJ2-4 TRBV25-1 ASSEPSGRGDNIQY
TRBJ2-6 TRBV5-1 ASSQTGSGANVLT
TRBJ1-5 TRBV6-1 ASSEGQGFQPQH
TRBJ2-3 TRBV5-4 ASSFGLAGTDTQY
TRBJ1-1 TRBV11-2 ASSPDRDTEAF